The rows below give T cell receptor beta chains drawn from one sample of a study of blood T cells in healthy people across ages. MiXCR was run by TCRdb on the 5' RACE reads, yielding one entry per CDR3 protein. In the table there are hundreds of thousands of distinct CDR3 sequences, approximately 49% of which are singletons. Sequenced input: blood. The receptor source for this set is a man in his thirties or forties in good health. The CDR3 runs from the conserved cysteine through the conserved F or W. D genes are given only for firm matches. Clone size is not always given. Where it is, it says once, few, many or a class for expanded clones.

- 11 - TRBJ1-1 TRBV10-3 CAIKRATEAFF TGTGCCATCAAGCGGGCTACTGAAGCTTTCTTT
- 15 - TRBJ1-4 TRBV4-2 CASSQEGGGNEKLFF TGTGCCAGCAGCCAAGAGGGTGGGGGAAATGAAAAACTGTTTTTT
- 15 - TRBJ1-1 TRBV7-2 CASSLVGGTGTEAFF TGTGCCAGCAGCTTAGTGGGGGGAACGGGCACTGAAGCTTTCTTT
TRBD2 16 many TRBJ2-1 TRBV18 CASSRPSGGASGEQFF TGTGCCAGCTCACGACCTAGCGGGGGGGCCTCTGGTGAGCAGTTCTTC
- 13 - TRBJ2-4 TRBV7-9 CASSLDPVNIQYF TGTGCCAGCAGCTTAGACCCGGTAAACATTCAGTACTTC
- 14 once TRBJ1-5 TRBV12-3/TRBV12-4 CASRDRNSNQPQHF TGTGCCAGCAGAGACAGGAATAGCAATCAGCCCCAGCATTTT
- 15 - TRBJ1-4 TRBV2 CASTARTVTNEKLFF TGTGCCAGCACGGCCCGGACAGTAACTAATGAAAAACTGTTTTTT
TRBD2 16 - TRBJ2-7 TRBV4-1 CASSQLAGRNSCEQYF TGCGCCAGCAGCCAACTAGCGGGGCGGAATTCCTGCGAGCAGTACTTC
TRBD2 16 - TRBJ2-3 TRBV7-3 CASSLPSGGLTDTQYF TGTGCCAGCAGCCTTCCTAGCGGGGGCCTAACAGATACGCAGTATTTT
TRBD2 15 - TRBJ2-4 TRBV20-1 CSVRGGLLAKNIQYF TGCAGTGTACGGGGGGGGCTACTAGCCAAAAACATTCAGTACTTC
- 15 - TRBJ1-1 TRBV20-1 CSARVGSSTPTQAFF TGCAGTGCTAGAGTGGGCAGTTCAACGCCAACCCAAGCTTTCTTT
- 14 - TRBJ1-2 TRBV5-1 CASSREGGRYGYTF TGCGCCAGCAGCCGGGAGGGGGGACGCTATGGCTACACCTTC
- 13 few TRBJ2-1 TRBV5-1 CASRLDTYNEQFF TGCGCCAGCAGACTAGATACCTACAATGAGCAGTTCTTC
- 17 few TRBJ1-1 TRBV30 CAWSVLVSGTRNTEAFF TGTGCCTGGAGTGTACTAGTTTCAGGAACCCGGAACACTGAAGCTTTCTTT
TRBD1 17 - TRBJ1-6 TRBV2 CATTGTGRTLWGSPLHF TGTGCCACTACCGGGACAGGGCGTACATTATGGGGTTCACCCCTCCACTTT
TRBD2 16 - TRBJ2-7 TRBV4-2 CASSLRASGADNEQYF TGTGCCAGCAGCCTCCGGGCTAGCGGGGCGGACAATGAGCAGTACTTC
- 13 - TRBJ1-2 TRBV27 CATQNPTNYGYTF TGTGCCACCCAGAACCCTACTAACTATGGCTACACCTTC
- 14 - TRBJ2-7 TRBV3-1 CASSQTDKSYEQYF TGTGCCAGCAGCCAGACGGACAAGTCCTACGAGCAGTACTTC
- 15 few TRBJ1-5 TRBV7-6 CASSLVPNSNQPQHF TGTGCCAGCAGCTTAGTACCAAATAGCAATCAGCCCCAGCATTTT
TRBD1 14 - TRBJ2-5 TRBV3-1 CASSPHRGLETQYF TGTGCCAGCAGCCCACACAGGGGGCTAGAGACCCAGTACTTC
TRBD1 17 few TRBJ2-7 TRBV7-9 CASSLSLDRGHSYEQYF TGTGCCAGCAGCTTAAGCCTAGACAGGGGACACTCCTACGAGCAGTACTTC
- 13 few TRBJ2-1 TRBV5-1 CASSLAFPNEQFF TGCGCCAGCAGCTTGGCCTTCCCCAATGAGCAGTTCTTC
TRBD2 15 few TRBJ2-5 TRBV10-3 CAISKRLAGEETQYF TGTGCCATCAGTAAAAGACTAGCGGGGGAAGAGACCCAGTACTTC
TRBD2 13 - TRBJ2-7 TRBV7-6 CASSPSGEVKQYF TGTGCCAGCAGCCCTAGCGGGGAAGTAAAGCAGTACTTC
TRBD1 14 - TRBJ2-3 TRBV29-1 CSTGPTGGGDTQYF TGCAGCACAGGGCCTACAGGGGGCGGCGATACGCAGTATTTT
TRBD1 14 - TRBJ1-5 TRBV7-8 CASSSGTGLQPQHF TGTGCCAGCAGCTCCGGGACAGGCCTGCAGCCCCAGCATTTT
TRBD1 13 once TRBJ1-2 TRBV27 CASSLNRGAGYTF TGTGCCAGCAGTTTAAACAGGGGCGCAGGCTACACCTTC
- 13 - TRBJ1-2 TRBV11-2 CASSLGQADGYTF TGTGCCAGCAGCTTAGGGCAGGCCGATGGCTACACCTTC
- 13 few TRBJ1-1 TRBV12-3/TRBV12-4 CASRSLDGDEAFF TGTGCCAGCAGGAGCCTTGACGGGGATGAAGCTTTCTTT
TRBD1 14 - TRBJ1-6 TRBV12-3/TRBV12-4 CASSFRDRPSPLHF TGTGCCAGCAGTTTTCGGGACAGACCTTCGCCCCTCCACTTT
- 15 - TRBJ2-7 TRBV3-1 CASSQQVTISYEQYF TGTGCCAGCAGCCAGCAAGTGACAATCTCCTACGAGCAGTACTTC
- 12 few TRBJ1-2 TRBV10-3 CAISEEGTGYTF TGTGCCATCAGTGAAGAGGGAACGGGCTACACCTTC
- 12 many TRBJ2-5 TRBV20-1 CSAGRGSETQYF TGCAGTGCTGGACGGGGTTCAGAGACCCAGTACTTC
- 13 - TRBJ2-7 TRBV7-6 CASSVERAYEQYF TGTGCCAGCAGCGTAGAAAGGGCCTACGAGCAGTACTTC
- 17 few TRBJ2-1 TRBV21-1 CASSNGGGTSGVYEQFF TGTGCCAGCAGCAACGGGGGCGGGACTAGCGGGGTCTATGAGCAGTTCTTC
- 14 - TRBJ2-1 TRBV24-1 CATSEAGENNEQFF TGTGCCACCAGTGAGGCAGGGGAGAACAATGAGCAGTTCTTC
- 15 many TRBJ2-7 TRBV9 CASSVGGKSSYEQYF TGTGCCAGCAGCGTAGGCGGGAAGAGCTCCTACGAGCAGTACTTC
- 15 few TRBJ2-7 TRBV15 CATSRDSGTTYEQYF TGTGCCACCAGCAGAGATTCTGGGACAACCTACGAGCAGTACTTC
- 16 - TRBJ1-1 TRBV12-3/TRBV12-4 CASSFVGGQGFYEAFF TGTGCCAGCAGTTTTGTAGGTGGCCAGGGGTTTTATGAAGCTTTCTTT
TRBD1 16 - TRBJ2-5 TRBV27 CASSYAWTGTKETQYF TGTGCCAGCAGTTACGCGTGGACAGGGACGAAAGAGACCCAGTACTTC
- 12 few TRBJ2-7 TRBV29-1 CSGTEGTYEQYF TGCAGCGGGACAGAGGGGACCTACGAGCAGTACTTC
- 16 - TRBJ2-7 TRBV7-9 CASSYPDREEKYEQYF TGTGCCAGCAGCTACCCTGACAGGGAGGAGAAGTACGAGCAGTACTTC
- 17 - TRBJ1-5 TRBV28 CASSFYSVSYSNQPQHF TGTGCCAGCAGTTTTTACAGCGTCTCTTATAGCAATCAGCCCCAGCATTTT
- 14 - TRBJ2-7 TRBV29-1 CSVEHRGGSYEQYF TGCAGCGTTGAACACAGGGGAGGGTCCTACGAGCAGTACTTC
- 15 - TRBJ1-2 TRBV6-6 CASSTDGSAGYGYTF TGTGCCAGCAGTACAGACGGTTCAGCGGGCTATGGCTACACCTTC
TRBD2 19 - TRBJ2-3 TRBV11-2 CASSLGGIFQRISTDTQYF TGTGCCAGCAGCTTGGGGGGGATTTTTCAGCGGATAAGCACAGATACGCAGTATTTT
- 18 few TRBJ1-1 TRBV3-1 CASSQERRGTQPNTEAFF TGTGCCAGCAGCCAAGAACGGAGGGGCACGCAACCGAACACTGAAGCTTTCTTT
- 15 - TRBJ2-5 TRBV10-2 CASSESTRGLGEQYF TGCGCCAGCAGTGAGTCGACTCGGGGGCTGGGAGAGCAGTACTTC
- 16 - TRBJ2-5 TRBV3-1 CASSPLLTGPKHGQYF TGTGCCAGCAGCCCCCTGCTGACAGGCCCAAAACATGGGCAGTACTTC
TRBD2 15 - TRBJ2-5 TRBV3-1 CASSLPGLAYNGQYF TGTGCCAGCAGCCTCCCGGGACTAGCCTACAATGGGCAGTACTTC
- 15 few TRBJ1-1 TRBV7-2 CASSPLGSGNTEAFF TGTGCCAGCAGCCCGCTAGGCTCAGGGAACACTGAAGCTTTCTTT
TRBD1 17 - TRBJ1-2 TRBV18 CASSPSRDRGLPYGYTF TGTGCCAGCTCACCAAGCAGGGACAGGGGGCTTCCCTATGGCTACACCTTC
- 14 - TRBJ2-2 TRBV27 CASSFTVNTGELFF TGTGCCAGCAGTTTTACGGTGAACACCGGGGAGCTGTTTTTT
- 16 few TRBJ1-6 TRBV4-2 CASSQELGLRNSPLHF TGTGCCAGCAGCCAAGAGTTAGGGCTTAGGAATTCACCCCTCCACTTT
- 14 once TRBJ2-7 TRBV7-9 CASSTRTASYEQYF TGTGCCAGCAGCACCAGGACAGCCTCCTACGAGCAGTACTTC
TRBD1 16 - TRBJ2-7 TRBV12-3/TRBV12-4 CASRSKRTGAYERQYF TGTGCCAGCAGATCTAAACGGACAGGGGCATACGAGCGGCAGTACTTC